Below are 24 T cell receptor beta chains sequenced from a single sample in a study of shared clonotypes between healthy human individuals. Method: immunoSEQ multiplex PCR; TCRdb's copy keeps in-frame clones and lacks some. The data contain about 490,000 clones, roughly four fifths of them singletons. Sequenced sample: PBMCs. Source of these receptors: a woman in her thirties or forties in good health. Some clones in this sample may be carry-over from other donors' samples.

The chain combines TRBV5-1 with TRBJ2-7; possible D gene TRBD1, 5 bases. This CDR3 region has 14 residues. Germline-derived CDR1 and CDR2 are SGHRS and YFSETQ. The germline V and J ends were trimmed by 0 bases and 2 bases, with 9 bases remaining between them. The CDR3 nucleotides are TGCGCCAGCAGCTTGGCAGCAGGGCCCTACGAGCAGTACTTC. It specifies CASSLAAGPYEQYF.

The genes are TRBV4-1 and TRBJ2-3, with D uncertain. This CDR3 contains 13 residues. Trimming removed 0 bases from V and 4 bases from J, with 5 bases in between. Germline CDR1 MGHRA, CDR2 YSYEKL. CDR3 residues: CASSQERPDTQYF. Here the CDR3 DNA reads TGCGCCAGCAGCCAAGAACGACCAGATACGCAGTATTTT.

Turning to this clone: The same CDR3 arises from other DNA sequences in this sample as well. This chain connects TRBV15 to TRBJ2-1; 7 positions match TRBD1. This CDR3 contains 14 residues. The V gene's germline CDR1 is LNHNV and CDR2 YYDKDF (reference sequence). The J segment lost 4 bases and the V segment lost 0 bases, leaving 0 bases of the junction unmatched. CDR3 nucleotide sequence: TGTGCCACCAGCAGAGACAGGGGGTACAATGAGCAGTTCTTC. Its protein product is CATSRDRGYNEQFF.

The J gene is TRBJ2-5, the V gene TRBV20-1; D is unresolved. V was shortened by 8 bases and J by 5 bases, with 9 bases between the two germline ends. The germline CDR1 and CDR2 sequences are DFQATT and SNEGSKA (reference sequence). The CDR3 totals 10 residues. DNA for the CDR3: TGCAGTACCCTATTGGAGACCCAGTACTTC. This sequence encodes CSTLLETQYF.

The V call is TRBV5-1, the J call TRBJ1-2; possible D gene TRBD1, 5 bases. The germline CDR1 and CDR2 sequences are SGHRS and YFSETQ. The CDR3 covers 15 residues. V lost 4 bases and J lost 8, with 21 bases in between. The CDR3, as DNA: TGCGCCAGCAGCGAGGACCTCCAACCAGGGCCCGGCTACACCTTC. Amino acid sequence: CASSEDLQPGPGYTF.

The genes are TRBV5-1 and TRBJ2-7; maybe TRBD2 (5 bases). Germline V gene sequence: CDR1 SGHRS, CDR2 YFSETQ. Trimming removed 8 bases from V and 6 bases from J, with 18 bases in between. The CDR3 runs 13 residues. CDR3 sequence: CASTQDGGFEQYF. The CDR3 nucleotides are TGCGCCAGTACCCAGGACGGAGGATTCGAGCAGTACTTC.

The gene calls are TRBV11-2 and TRBJ1-3, with TRBD1 as a possible D gene (6 bases). The germline gives CDR1 SGHAT, CDR2 FQNNGV. Trimming pared 3 bases from V and 0 bases from J, leaving 9 bases between. The CDR3 covers 15 residues. This CDR3 reads CASSLDSYSGNTIYF. As DNA, the CDR3 is TGTGCCAGCAGCTTGGACAGCTACTCTGGAAACACCATATATTTT. The full variable domain, in which reference TRBV11-2 and TRBJ1-3 provide the parts outside the CDR3, is EAGVAQSPRYKIIEKRQSVAFWCNPISGHATLYWYQQILGQGPKLLIQFQNNGVVDDSQLPKDRFSAERLKGVDSTLKIQPAKLEDSAVYLCASSLDSYSGNTIYFGEGSWLTVV.

V and J are TRBV6-6 and TRBJ1-3, with D hard to call. Germline lookup yields CDR1 MNHNY and CDR2 SVGAGI (reference sequence). The V end lost 8 bases, the J end lost 7 bases, and 6 bases lay between the germline ends. The CDR3 loop spans 10 amino acids. The CDR3 spells CASFGNTIYF. For the CDR3, the DNA is TGTGCCAGCTTCGGGAACACCATATATTTT.

The gene calls are TRBV15 and TRBJ1-6, with D perhaps matching TRBD1 (6 bases). V dropped 3 bases and J dropped 7 bases, with 16 bases sitting between them. The CDR3 contains 16 residues. Germline lookup yields CDR1 LNHNV and CDR2 YYDKDF (reference sequence). CDR3 in DNA: TGTGCCACCAGCAGTACTGCGACAGGACAGAATTCACCCCTCCACTTT. Its translation: CATSSTATGQNSPLHF.

The chain carries TRBV27 and TRBJ2-5; perhaps TRBD1 as D (6 bases). The CDR3 has 12 amino acids. V lost 5 bases and J 11 bases, leaving 15 bases between the germline ends. CDR1 MNHEY and CDR2 SMNVEV come from the germline V gene (reference sequence). CDR3 coding DNA: TGTGCCAGCAGTCGTCAGGGGTACCAGCAGTACTTC. It codes for CASSRQGYQQYF.

This chain connects TRBV28 to TRBJ2-2, with 8 bases that match TRBD1. CDR1 and CDR2 (germline): MDHEN, SYDVKM. After removal of 10 bases from V and 5 bases from J, the junction contained 6 bases not matched to a gene. CDR3 length: 13 amino acids. CDR3 coding DNA: TGTGCCATCCAGGGGGCTGTAACCGGGGAGCTGTTTTTT. This gives the protein CAIQGAVTGELFF.

A remark on this clone: Other DNA variants within this sample encode the same CDR3. The genes are TRBV10-3 and TRBJ1-2; D perhaps matches TRBD1 (6 bases). Germline CDR1 reads ENHRY; CDR2 reads SYGVKD. The CDR3 runs 16 residues. Trimming pared 0 bases from V and 6 bases from J, leaving 17 bases between. CDR3 region: CAISESPSRGGNGYTF. The CDR3 DNA reads as TGTGCCATCAGTGAGTCACCGAGCAGGGGAGGGAATGGCTACACCTTC.

The sample holds a few counts of this clone. Other DNA sequences in this sample translate to the same CDR3. The gene calls are TRBV2 and TRBJ1-1; D gene uncertain. This CDR3 has 14 residues. CDR1 is SNHLY, CDR2 FYNNEI, per germline. Trimming removed 4 bases from V and 2 bases from J, with 11 bases in between. The CDR3 nucleotides are TGTGCCAGCAGTGTGGACCGCGTCAACACTGAAGCTTTCTTT. This encodes CASSVDRVNTEAFF.

This clone has a handful of counts. The rearrangement uses TRBV12-5 and TRBJ1-1; TRBD1 might be the D (6 bases). The CDR3 extends over 13 amino acids. Germline lookup yields CDR1 LGHNT and CDR2 FRNRAP. V lost 6 bases and J 1 base, leaving 9 bases between the germline ends. CDR3 residues: CASGTDRNTEAFF. CDR3 bases: TGTGCTAGTGGCACGGACAGGAACACTGAAGCTTTCTTT.

This clone was seen a single time. The chain uses TRBV7-2 and TRBJ2-3; D remains ambiguous. The V end was cut by 1 base, the J end by 3 bases, with 11 bases between. CDR1 is SGHTA and CDR2 is FQGNSA in the germline V gene. The CDR3 length is 15 residues. The CDR3 bases are TGTGCCAGCAGCTTAGTGGGCTCCTCGACAGATACGCAGTATTTT. Amino acids: CASSLVGSSTDTQYF.

The chain has TRBV11-2 and TRBJ2-2, with D unresolved. Trimming took 7 bases from V and 1 from J, leaving 7 bases between them. Germline loops: CDR1 SGHAT, CDR2 FQNNGV. The CDR3 has 13 amino acids. The CDR3 sequence is CASNGQNTGELFF. Here the CDR3 DNA reads TGTGCCAGCAACGGGCAGAACACCGGGGAGCTGTTTTTT. Together with reference TRBV11-2 and TRBJ2-2, the CDR3 gives the full variable domain: EAGVAQSPRYKIIEKRQSVAFWCNPISGHATLYWYQQILGQGPKLLIQFQNNGVVDDSQLPKDRFSAERLKGVDSTLKIQPAKLEDSAVYLCASNGQNTGELFFGEGSRLTVL.

This chain connects TRBV6-1 to TRBJ2-5, with 7 bases aligning to TRBD1. Trimming removed 5 bases from V and 2 bases from J; junction bases left unmatched: 8. CDR1 is MNHNS, CDR2 SASEGT, per germline. The CDR3 length is 15 residues. CDR3 residues: CASSNFGDSQETQYF. DNA for the CDR3: TGTGCCAGCAGTAATTTTGGGGACAGTCAAGAGACCCAGTACTTC.

The chain joins TRBV25-1 to TRBJ1-2, with TRBD1 as a possible D gene (5 bases). V lost 0 bases and J lost 3, with 8 bases in between. Germline V gene sequence: CDR1 MGHDK, CDR2 SYGVNS. The length of the CDR3 is 14 residues. The CDR3 is CASSEYGADYGYTF. CDR3 nucleotide sequence: TGTGCCAGCAGTGAATACGGGGCAGACTATGGCTACACCTTC.

The chain employs TRBV27 and TRBJ1-1; perhaps TRBD1 as D (5 bases). Germline values: CDR1 MNHEY, CDR2 SMNVEV (reference sequence). This CDR3 region has 14 residues. V lost 7 bases and J lost 4, with 16 bases in between. Written as DNA, the CDR3 is TGTGCCAGCACCAAAGGCGGGGGATCCACTGAAGCTTTCTTT. It is translated as CASTKGGGSTEAFF.

This clone was recorded a few times. The chain employs TRBV19 and TRBJ1-1; 7 bases are a match to TRBD1. Looked up from germline, CDR1 is LNHDA and CDR2 is SQIVND (reference sequence). The CDR3 spans 13 residues. With 5 bases clipped from V and 8 bases from J, the junction kept 8 bases outside the gene matches. The CDR3 protein is CASSGALQGEAFF. The CDR3 DNA reads TGTGCCAGTAGTGGGGCTTTACAGGGGGAAGCTTTCTTT. The whole variable domain, remainder taken from reference TRBV19 and TRBJ1-1, is DGGITQSPKYLFRKEGQNVTLSCEQNLNHDAMYWYRQDPGQGLRLIYYSQIVNDFQKGDIAEGYSVSREKKESFPLTVTSAQKNPTAFYLCASSGALQGEAFFGQGTRLTVV.

The chain has TRBV7-8 and TRBJ2-7, with 9 positions matching TRBD1. V shed 4 bases and J 5 bases; nucleotides not matched to a gene: 3. CDR3 length equals 13 residues. Germline V gives CDR1 SGHVS, CDR2 FQNEAQ. The CDR3 protein is CASSYWDRDEQYF. The CDR3 DNA sequence: TGTGCCAGCAGCTACTGGGACAGGGACGAGCAGTACTTC.

As for this clone: This is likely an artifact of a read error, given a far larger clone one base away. The chain is built from TRBV11-2 and TRBJ1-1, with D possibly TRBD1 on 6 matching bases. The germline V gene encodes CDR1 SGHAT and CDR2 FQNNGV. The CDR3 is 16 amino acids. CDR3 nucleotides: TGTGCCAACAGCCCCTACAGGGAGTCCCCGAACACTGAAGCTTTCTTT. Translating gives CANSPYRESPNTEAFF.

J is TRBJ2-1 and V is TRBV7-8, with TRBD2 matching over 9 bases. CDR3 length equals 20 residues. Trimming cost V 4 bases and J 0 bases; bases outside gene matches: 16. Germline lookup yields CDR1 SGHVS and CDR2 FQNEAQ. The CDR3: CASSSILGGRASSSYNEQFF. CDR3 DNA: TGTGCCAGCAGCTCCATTCTTGGCGGGAGGGCCTCCAGCTCCTACAATGAGCAGTTCTTC.

This sequence joins TRBV21-1 and TRBJ2-1; no DNA check was done on the table's D call, TRBD2. TRBV21-1 is a documented pseudogene. CDR3 length: 16 amino acids. This CDR3 reads CASSKPPLAEYNEQFF. The CDR3 DNA reads TGTGCCAGCAGCAAACCCCCACTAGCGGAATACAATGAGCAGTTCTTC.